Below are 18 T cell receptor beta chains sequenced from a single sample in a study of T cell repertoires in cytomegalovirus infection. TCRdb fed the reads into MiXCR, producing one record per CDR3 protein. The sample consists of about 920,000 distinct CDR3 sequences, about 33% of them appearing once. These receptors' targets are unknown. The source was cultured CD8+ T cells from PBMCs, collected from culture after CMV antigen stimulation. The receptor source for this set is a human donor in good health (CMV status not recorded). Some clones in this sample may be carry-over from other donors' samples.

This clonotype was detected only a few times. The chain has TRBV28 and TRBJ1-1; no clear D gene. The CDR3 totals 14 residues. The germline V and J ends were trimmed by 3 bases and 4 bases, with 12 bases remaining between them. CDR1 MDHEN and CDR2 SYDVKM come from the germline V gene. The CDR3 here is CASSFWGLGTEAFF. The CDR3 nucleotides read TGTGCCAGCAGTTTTTGGGGTTTGGGCACTGAAGCTTTCTTT.

This chain connects TRBV6-2 or TRBV6-3 to TRBJ2-7, with 8 bases aligning to TRBD1. This CDR3 is built from 14 residues. Looked up from germline, CDR1 is MNHEY and CDR2 is SVGEGT. Trimming took 6 bases from V and 1 from J; bases not matched to a gene: 5. CDR3 nucleotide sequence: TGTGCCAGCAGCCAGGGGGCCGGTTCCTACGAGCAGTACGTC. Translation: CASSQGAGSYEQYV.

The chain links TRBV24-1 to TRBJ1-5; unclear D gene. There are 12 residues in the CDR3. Trimming removed 0 bases from V and 8 bases from J, with 4 bases in between. Germline lookup yields CDR1 KGHDR and CDR2 SFDVKD. DNA for the CDR3: TGTGCCACCAGTGATTTGTCGGAGCCCCAGCATTTT. It yields the protein CATSDLSEPQHF.

This clonotype has just a few counts. This sequence joins TRBV2 and TRBJ2-5, with unresolved D. CDR1 and CDR2 from the germline V gene are SNHLY and FYNNEI. The CDR3 loop spans 12 amino acids. V dropped 0 bases and J dropped 5 bases, with 4 bases sitting between them. CDR3 bases: TGTGCCAGCAGTGAAGCGGGGGAGACCCAGTACTTC. As protein: CASSEAGETQYF.

The chain recombines TRBV6-2 or TRBV6-3 with TRBJ2-7, with TRBD1 identical over 7 bases. The CDR3 covers 14 residues. CDR1 and CDR2 from the germline V gene are MNHEY and SVGEGT. The V and J ends lost 5 bases and 2 bases, in that order; junction bases with no gene match: 6. The CDR3 loop is CASSKPGQPYEQYV. CDR3 DNA: TGTGCCAGCAGTAAACCGGGACAGCCCTACGAGCAGTACGTC.

The CDR3 sequence: CASSWTGRNLRQPQHF. The CDR3 DNA reads TGTGCCAGCAGTTGGACAGGTCGGAACCTTAGGCAGCCCCAGCATTTT. This chain joins TRBV27 and TRBJ1-5, with 7 nucleotides matching TRBD1. Germline assignment: CDR1 MNHEY and CDR2 SMNVEV (reference sequence). V dropped 4 bases and J dropped 7; count of bases not matched to a gene: 13. The CDR3 loop spans 16 amino acids.

The V gene is TRBV4-3, the J gene TRBJ2-1; D is undetermined. Germline-derived CDR1 and CDR2 are LGHNA and YSLEER. V gave up 5 bases and J gave up 4 bases, with 18 bases separating them. The CDR3 runs 16 residues. The CDR3: CASSSTTDIPYNEQFF. CDR3 coding DNA: TGCGCCAGCAGCTCGACGACCGACATTCCGTACAATGAGCAGTTCTTC.

The sample holds a few counts of this clonotype. V gene TRBV6-1 combines with J gene TRBJ2-5, with TRBD1 matching 8 bases. From germline, CDR1 is MNHNS and CDR2 SASEGT. CDR3 length: 14 amino acids. With V trimmed by 4 bases and J by 4 bases, 5 bases remained unmatched. The CDR3 reads CASSARTGPETQYF. The CDR3 bases are TGTGCCAGCAGTGCTCGGACAGGGCCAGAGACCCAGTACTTC.

This clonotype was counted only a few times. The chain links TRBV2 to TRBJ2-1; D unclear. The V gene lost 6 bases and the J gene lost 3 bases, with 6 bases spanning the gap. There are 12 residues in the CDR3. CDR1 is SNHLY and CDR2 is FYNNEI in the germline V gene. The CDR3 protein is CASRGNYNEQFF. CDR3 nucleotide sequence: TGTGCCAGCAGAGGCAACTACAATGAGCAGTTCTTC.

V usage is TRBV25-1 and J usage is TRBJ1-1; D call uncertain. The germline V gene has CDR1 MGHDK and CDR2 SYGVNS. The V and J ends lost 3 bases and 1 base respectively, with 6 bases between them. There are 13 residues in the CDR3. This chain's CDR3 is CASSDAGNTEAFF. Here the CDR3 DNA reads TGTGCCAGCAGTGACGCAGGGAACACTGAAGCTTTCTTT.

This clonotype was seen ten or more times. The chain employs TRBV11-2 and TRBJ2-5; no definite D call. Germline values: CDR1 SGHAT, CDR2 FQNNGV. V was pared by 1 base and J by 3 bases, with 6 bases between. The CDR3 is 13 residues long. As DNA, the CDR3 is TGTGCCAGCAGCTTAGTTTTGGAAGAGACCCAGTACTTC. This translates into CASSLVLEETQYF.

This clonotype was observed at least ten times. The CDR3 sequence is CASSLSRRNTEAFF. The CDR3 nucleotides are TGTGCCAGCAGCTTATCCAGGAGGAACACTGAAGCTTTCTTT. The gene calls are TRBV7-6 and TRBJ1-1, with no clear D. Germline V lookup: CDR1 SGHVS, CDR2 FNYEAQ. The V end lost 2 bases, the J end lost 1 base, and 8 bases lay between the germline ends. There are 14 residues in the CDR3.

In its sample, this clonotype was seen a few times. The chain joins TRBV3-1 to TRBJ1-5; D is unclear. V lost 8 bases and J 9 bases, leaving 11 bases between the germline ends. The CDR3 covers 11 residues. CDR1 and CDR2 (germline): LGHDT, YNNKEL (reference sequence). As DNA, the CDR3 is TGTGCCAGCGGAGACCTGGCGCCCCAGCATTTT. Translated: CASGDLAPQHF.

The table lists this clonotype with many counts. CDR3 in DNA: TGTGCCACCACGAGGGGTTCTGGCTACACCTTC. The encoded protein is CATTRGSGYTF. V gene TRBV7-2 combines with J gene TRBJ1-2, with a tentative D call TRBD1 (5 bases). Per the germline V gene, CDR1 is SGHTA and CDR2 is FQGNSA. The CDR3 runs to 11 residues. Trimming pared 10 bases from V and 7 bases from J, leaving 13 bases between.

The chain has TRBV2 and TRBJ1-2; 7 nucleotides align to TRBD1. V was clipped by 10 bases and J by 5 bases; unmatched bases: 19. Germline values: CDR1 SNHLY, CDR2 FYNNEI. The CDR3 is 16 residues long. In nucleotides, the CDR3 is TGTGCCATCTCACATCCTACAGGGGACACTATTTATGGCTACACCTTC. Amino acids: CAISHPTGDTIYGYTF.

The V and J genes are TRBV29-1 and TRBJ2-2, with TRBD1 matching over 8 bases. Germline V gene data show CDR1 as SQVTM and CDR2 as ANQGSEA. The length of the CDR3 is 14 residues. Trimming at V came to 6 bases and at J to 1 base, leaving 4 bases not matched to a gene. CDR3 loop: CSVEGQENTGELFF. CDR3 nucleotides: TGCAGCGTGGAGGGACAGGAGAACACCGGGGAGCTGTTTTTT.

The gene calls are TRBV19 and TRBJ1-2; no clear D gene. The germline V gene encodes CDR1 LNHDA and CDR2 SQIVND (reference sequence). Trimming removed 7 bases from V and 8 bases from J, with 20 bases in between. The CDR3 is made up of 14 amino acids. The CDR3 bases are TGTGCCAGTATGAGTCAGGATCTGACGGGAGGCTACACCTTC. Protein: CASMSQDLTGGYTF.

This chain joins TRBV15 and TRBJ2-1; TRBD1 matches at 10 bases. CDR1 and CDR2 (germline): LNHNV, YYDKDF (reference sequence). Losses at the gene ends were 0 bases for V and 6 bases for J; bases not matched to a gene: 11. CDR3 length: 18 amino acids. CDR3 in DNA: TGTGCCACCAGCAGAGATTGGGACAGGGGTATCGATCTCAATGAGCAGTTCTTC. Its protein is CATSRDWDRGIDLNEQFF.